A single T cell receptor (beta chain) is shown here with its context. This sample stems from a study of blood T cell repertoires in COVID-19. The length of the CDR3 is 14 residues. With V trimmed by 2 bases and J by 5 bases, 5 bases remained unmatched. Looked up from germline, CDR1 is SGDLS and CDR2 is YYNGEE. Using immunoSEQ multiplex PCR, the repertoire was profiled, and TCRdb retains in-frame clones only, with some absent. The table records under 200,000 clones, roughly 78% of them present only once. This clonotype was sampled from a woman between 65 and 79 years old in a cohort exposed to, infected with or recovered from COVID-19 (not recorded which). The sample was PBMCs or T cells enriched from blood (not recorded which). The chain combines TRBV9 with TRBJ2-7; 9 positions agree with TRBD1. Here the CDR3 reads CASSVGTGINEQYF. In nucleotides, the CDR3 is TGTGCCAGCAGCGTGGGGACAGGGATAAACGAGCAGTACTTC.